This is a list of T cell receptor beta chains from one sample in a study of control samples from healthy donors and cancer patients. Sequencing was performed with immunoSEQ multiplex PCR; in TCRdb, only in-frame clones are kept and a portion is missing. The top ten hold less than 4% of the sample, which has roughly 130,000 clones, 85% to 95% seen once. Material for sequencing was blood. These receptors originate from a man aged 25 to 40 in good health. Each CDR3 is given without its conserved first and last residue. A D gene is named only where the DNA matches it firmly.

D: TRBD1
V: TRBV3-1/TRBV3-2
CDR3: ASSRKTGGSETQY

D: .
V: TRBV19
CDR3: ASSIFAAGGELF

D: .
V: TRBV5-1
CDR3: ASSLGPAYEQY

D: .
V: TRBV6-1
CDR3: ASSEGEQPQH

D: .
V: TRBV6-4
CDR3: ASSEQATNEKLF

D: .
V: TRBV29-1
CDR3: SVSVGGVRTDTQY

D: TRBD1
V: TRBV5-4
CDR3: ASSRGQDEKLF

D: .
V: TRBV27
CDR3: ASSAGSSYEQY

D: TRBD2
V: TRBV5-4
CDR3: ASSLDVAGGYNEQF

D: .
V: TRBV7-9
CDR3: ASRPELDSNQPQH

D: TRBD1
V: TRBV7-3
CDR3: ASSPTGIETQY

D: .
V: TRBV19
CDR3: ASSPFGRGQPQH

D: TRBD1
V: TRBV6-6
CDR3: ASSPKQGLPYGYT

D: .
V: TRBV6-5
CDR3: ASSRKTNSPLH

D: .
V: TRBV6-5
CDR3: ASLMVGGPYNEQF

D: .
V: TRBV19
CDR3: ASSPQQGTEAF

D: .
V: TRBV7-9
CDR3: ASSLSTPGETQY

D: TRBD2
V: TRBV7-6
CDR3: ASSLPSGGAGDTQY

D: .
V: TRBV5-5
CDR3: ASSTQGGSPLVYEQY

D: .
V: TRBV5-6
CDR3: ASSLGRGQIYEQY

D: .
V: TRBV19
CDR3: ASSFWRIPEAF

D: .
V: TRBV19
CDR3: ASSHRGGWLAF

D: TRBD2
V: TRBV19
CDR3: ASSLAGGPNEQF

D: .
V: TRBV4-3
CDR3: ASSQYRQETQY

D: TRBD2
V: TRBV19
CDR3: ASSIASAGGKKAGELF

D: TRBD2
V: TRBV27
CDR3: ASSLSGGPSYNEQF

D: TRBD2
V: TRBV4-3
CDR3: ASSQDPAGSPYEQY

D: TRBD2
V: TRBV4-3
CDR3: ASSYTTSGGGTYEQY

D: .
V: TRBV4-1
CDR3: ASSQVPIPNSPLH

D: TRBD1
V: TRBV5-4
CDR3: ASSLETGLNSPLH

D: .
V: TRBV10-3
CDR3: AIRRDGDSPLH

D: TRBD1
V: TRBV5-1
CDR3: ASSIGQGPSTDTQY

D: TRBD2
V: TRBV30
CDR3: AWSVGGVYNEQF

D: .
V: TRBV18
CDR3: ASSPPGGAETEAF

D: .
V: TRBV7-2
CDR3: ASSYGTSYEQY

D: .
V: TRBV19
CDR3: ASSIEARGRTYSNQPQH

D: TRBD1
V: TRBV19
CDR3: ASSRDRGVTGELF

D: .
V: TRBV7-3
CDR3: ASSQGRQEETYGYT

D: .
V: TRBV5-1
CDR3: ASSFGPLNTEAF

D: TRBD2
V: TRBV18
CDR3: ASSPSGESYNEQF

D: TRBD1
V: TRBV18
CDR3: ASSPGQGSYNSPLH

D: .
V: TRBV19
CDR3: ASKQGSYNSPLH

D: .
V: TRBV7-2
CDR3: ASSLTAGTGELF

D: .
V: TRBV7-2
CDR3: ASSPGGPLGTGELF

D: .
V: TRBV7-2
CDR3: ASSLGGGLYTEAF

D: .
V: TRBV7-8
CDR3: ASSLYGQYNSPLH

D: .
V: TRBV30
CDR3: AWGGRDEKLF

D: .
V: TRBV28
CDR3: ASSFSYEQY

D: .
V: TRBV21-1
CDR3: ASSKGVPSGANVLT

D: .
V: TRBV19
CDR3: ASSTYNEQF

D: TRBD1
V: TRBV4-1
CDR3: ASSRTGTGAYEQY

D: .
V: TRBV6-5
CDR3: ASSLHQGQNYGYT

D: .
V: TRBV4-3
CDR3: ASSQDPPGTQGEQY

D: .
V: TRBV6-2/TRBV6-3
CDR3: ASSYGATPLH

D: .
V: TRBV4-1
CDR3: ASSQVSGTDTQY